What follows is one T cell receptor beta chain and its context. Its antigen remains unidentified. This entry is derived from a study of cytomegalovirus exposure and HLA in healthy donors. About the study: A subsequent analysis stated that the roughly 120 validation repertoires were run on the same platform as the approximately 700 first-cohort repertoires. Study-level points and caveats: Cytomegalovirus-associated status was assigned to 150 to 200 TCR beta chains. Clusters of TCRs from the first cohort tended to co-occur in the 120 or so validation repertoires (as a later analysis found).

The donors were in the approximately 110-subject validation cohort; that cohort was separate from the roughly 700-subject first cohort. Some clones are missing from TCRdb's copy, which holds only in-frame ones; the method was immunoSEQ multiplex PCR. The profile covers approximately 300,000 clones, with around 87% appearing a single time and over 1% taken by the ten largest. The CDR3 spans 13 residues. Trimming removed 6 bases at V and 7 bases at J, with 12 bases between. CDR1 is SEHNR, CDR2 FQNEAQ, per germline (reference sequence). The clonotype comes from a woman aged 25-40 years in good health and CMV-seropositive. Sequencing input: PBMCs. The chain joins TRBV7-9 to TRBJ2-2; D is ambiguous. CDR3 residues: CASRVPTIGELFF. CDR3 DNA sequence: TGTGCCAGCAGAGTGCCAACAATCGGGGAGCTGTTTTTT. The full variable domain, rest sourced from reference TRBV7-9 and TRBJ2-2, is DTGVSQNPRHKITKRGQNVTFRCDPISEHNRLYWYRQTLGQGPEFLTYFQNEAQLEKSRLLSDRFSAERPKGSFSTLEIQRTEQGDSAMYLCASRVPTIGELFFGEGSRLTVL.